By its share, the clone carrying this TCR beta chain is medium-sized. The antigen remains undetermined. Study results and limitations: Around 13% of tumor Treg sequences matched naive CD4+ cells.

The CDR3 totals 13 residues. Trimming took off 7 bases at V and 8 bases at J, with 17 bases between the two ends. Adaptor-ligated barcode primers were used to amplify TRBV12-4/TRBJ1-2 clonotypes. TCRdb itself ran the multiplex PCR reads through MiXCR, one entry per CDR3 protein. The table lists approximately 660 distinct CDR3 sequences, 2.5% to 3.5% of them singletons, with around 30% in the top ten. This chain joins TRBV12-3 or TRBV12-4 and TRBJ1-2, with a weak D call TRBD1 (6 bases). Sequencing input: naive CD4+ T cells sorted from blood. The subset denotes: naive CD4+ T cells, CD4+CD45RA+CD25-. The receptor was derived from a female donor with breast cancer. CDR3 nucleotides: TGTGCCAGCATTCCATCAGGGGTATGGGGCTACACCTTC. It specifies CASIPSGVWGYTF.